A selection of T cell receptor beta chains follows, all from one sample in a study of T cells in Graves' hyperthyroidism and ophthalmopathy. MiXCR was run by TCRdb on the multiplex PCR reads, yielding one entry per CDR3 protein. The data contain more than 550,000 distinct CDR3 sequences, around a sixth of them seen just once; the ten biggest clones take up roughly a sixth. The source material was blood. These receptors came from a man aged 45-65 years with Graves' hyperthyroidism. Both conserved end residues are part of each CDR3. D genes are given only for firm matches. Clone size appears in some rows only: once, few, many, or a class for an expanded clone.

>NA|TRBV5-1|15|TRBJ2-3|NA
TGCGCCAGCAGCGGCTCCGGGGCCCCCCCAGATACGCAGTATTTT
CASSGSGAPPDTQYF
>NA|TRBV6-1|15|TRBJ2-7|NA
TGTGCCAGCAGTGTGGGCTGGGACGGCTCCTACGAGCAGTACTTC
CASSVGWDGSYEQYF
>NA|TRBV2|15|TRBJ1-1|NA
TGTGCCAGCGGCTGGGGGGGGGGGGGCACTGGGCAAGCTTTCTTT
CASGWGGGGTGQAFF
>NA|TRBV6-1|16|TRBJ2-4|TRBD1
TGTGCCAGCAGCACCACCAGACAGGGAACCAAAAACATTCAGTACTTC
CASSTTRQGTKNIQYF
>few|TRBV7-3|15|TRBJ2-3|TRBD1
TGTGCCAGCAGCCACCGGGACAGGTACACAGATACGCAGTATTTT
CASSHRDRYTDTQYF
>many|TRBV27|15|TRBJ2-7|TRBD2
TGTGCCAGCAGCTTAAAGACTAGCGTGATCTACGAGCAGTACTTC
CASSLKTSVIYEQYF
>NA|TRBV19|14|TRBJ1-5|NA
TGTGCCAGTAAGACGTCATTGGGCGATCAGCCCCAGCATTTT
CASKTSLGDQPQHF
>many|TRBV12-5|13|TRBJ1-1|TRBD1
TGTGCTAGCTCTGACAGGGCAAGGGCTGAAGCTTTCTTT
CASSDRARAEAFF
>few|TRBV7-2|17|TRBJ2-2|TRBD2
TGTGCCAGCAGCTGGTCCCCAGCTAGCGGCCTCCCCGGGGAGCTGTTTTTT
CASSWSPASGLPGELFF
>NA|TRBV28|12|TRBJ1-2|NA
TGTGCCAGCAGTCGACTCCTTGGAGGCGTGACCTTC
CASSRLLGGVTF
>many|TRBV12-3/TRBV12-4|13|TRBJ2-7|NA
TGTGCCAGCACGGGACGATTACACTACGAGCAGTACTTC
CASTGRLHYEQYF
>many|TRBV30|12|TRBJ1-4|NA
TGTGCCTGGAGTCGCGACTCTGAAAAACTGTTTTTT
CAWSRDSEKLFF
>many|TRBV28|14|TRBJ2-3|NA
TGTGCCAGCAGTTTAAGTGGGGTAACAGATACGCAGTATTTT
CASSLSGVTDTQYF
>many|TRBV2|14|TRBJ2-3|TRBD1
TGTGCCAGCGCCGACAGGGTACTAACAGATACGCAGTATTTT
CASADRVLTDTQYF
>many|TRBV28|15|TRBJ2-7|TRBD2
TGTGCCAGCAGTCCCACTATAGCGGGAGTCAACGAGCAGTACTTC
CASSPTIAGVNEQYF
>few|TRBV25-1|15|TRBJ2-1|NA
TGTGCCAGCAGTGCGAGGGCAGGGCACTACAATGAGCAGTTCTTC
CASSARAGHYNEQFF
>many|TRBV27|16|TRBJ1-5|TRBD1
TGTGCCAGCAGTCCTTGGGACAGATCAAGCAATCAGCCCCAGCATTTT
CASSPWDRSSNQPQHF
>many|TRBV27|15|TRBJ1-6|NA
TGTGCCAGCAGTTTGCGTCAGGGTGGGAATTCACCCCTCCACTTT
CASSLRQGGNSPLHF
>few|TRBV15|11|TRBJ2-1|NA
TGTGCCACCAGCAGGCTCAATGAGCAGTTCTTC
CATSRLNEQFF
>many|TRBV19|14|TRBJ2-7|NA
TGTGCCAGTAGTATCCGGGACGGGTCCTACGAGCAGTACTTC
CASSIRDGSYEQYF
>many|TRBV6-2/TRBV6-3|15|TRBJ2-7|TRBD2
TGTGCCAGCACCAGCGGGACTAGCGGGATTCCCGAGCAGTACTTC
CASTSGTSGIPEQYF
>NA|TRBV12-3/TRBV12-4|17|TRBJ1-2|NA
TGTGCCAGCACCCTCCGGGATACCTGTTGCATTAACTATGGCTACACCTTC
CASTLRDTCCINYGYTF
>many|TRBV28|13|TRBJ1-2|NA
TGTGCCAGCAGATCCACAGGGAACTATGGCTACACCTTC
CASRSTGNYGYTF
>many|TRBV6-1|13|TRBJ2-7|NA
TGTGCCAGCAGCATGGACACTATCTACGAGCAGTACTTC
CASSMDTIYEQYF
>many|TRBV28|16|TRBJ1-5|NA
TGTGCCAGCACGTCCATGTCTTCATTTGGCAATCAGCCCCAGCATTTT
CASTSMSSFGNQPQHF
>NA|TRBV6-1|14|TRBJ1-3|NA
TGTGCCAGCAGTCCGGACGTCAGGGGAAACACCATATATTTT
CASSPDVRGNTIYF
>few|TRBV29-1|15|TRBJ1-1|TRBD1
TGCAGCGCCCCGGACAGGGGAGAAGTGAACACTGAAGCTTTCTTT
CSAPDRGEVNTEAFF
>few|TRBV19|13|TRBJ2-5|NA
TGTGCCAGTAGTATCTGGGGTGTGGAGACCCAGTACTTC
CASSIWGVETQYF
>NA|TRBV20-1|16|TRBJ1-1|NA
TGCAGTGCTCACTCCCTCCAGCGGCACGCGAACACTGAAGCTTTCTTT
CSAHSLQRHANTEAFF
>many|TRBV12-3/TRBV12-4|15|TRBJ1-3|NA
TGTGCCAGCAGTTTTACAGACCTCTCTGGAAACACCATATATTTT
CASSFTDLSGNTIYF
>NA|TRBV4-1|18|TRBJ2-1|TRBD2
TGCGCCAGCAGCGGATCCCCCCTGGCGGGAGGGCCTAGGGATGAGCAGTTCTTC
CASSGSPLAGGPRDEQFF
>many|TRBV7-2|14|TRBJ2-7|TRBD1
TGTGCCAGCAGAGCAGGGGGCAATCCCTACGAGCAGTACTTC
CASRAGGNPYEQYF
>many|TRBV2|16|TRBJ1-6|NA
TGTGCCAGCAGTGATGACAGCGGCCGACTTAATTCACCCCTCCACTTT
CASSDDSGRLNSPLHF
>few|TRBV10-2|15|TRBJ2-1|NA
TGCGCCAGCAGTGAGTCAGTGGGAGGTGTCGGTGAGCAGTTCTTC
CASSESVGGVGEQFF
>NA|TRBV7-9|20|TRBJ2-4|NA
TGTGCCAGCAGCTTAGCGCTAGGACACCTGAATCCTCTAGCCAAAAACATTCAGTACTTC
CASSLALGHLNPLAKNIQYF
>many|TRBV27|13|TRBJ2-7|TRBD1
TGTGCCAGCAGTTCTACAGGGGGCCGAGAGCAGTACTTC
CASSSTGGREQYF
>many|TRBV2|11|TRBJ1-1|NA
TGTGCCAGCAGAGTTTTTACTGAAGCTTTCTTT
CASRVFTEAFF
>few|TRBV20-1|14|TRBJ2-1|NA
TGCAGTGCCCGGGGGACTTCTTCCTACAATGAGCAGTTCTTC
CSARGTSSYNEQFF
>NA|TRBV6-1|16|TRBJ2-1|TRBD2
TGTGCCAGCAGTCCCCGGACTAGCGGGAGTAACAATGAGCAGTTCTTC
CASSPRTSGSNNEQFF
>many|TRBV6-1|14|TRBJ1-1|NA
TGTGCCAGCAGTGAAAAATGGGTTGGCACTGAAGCTTTCTTT
CASSEKWVGTEAFF
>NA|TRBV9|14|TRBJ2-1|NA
TGTGCCAGCAGCGTCGACCTCCGGTACAATGAGCAGTTCTTC
CASSVDLRYNEQFF
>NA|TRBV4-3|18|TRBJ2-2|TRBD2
TGCGCCAGCAGCCAAGATAAAGCGGGGTTCGCGAACACCGGGGAGCTGTTTTTT
CASSQDKAGFANTGELFF
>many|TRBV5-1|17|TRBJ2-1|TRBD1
TGCGCCAGCAGCTTAGGACAGGCGGTCCATCCAGAGAATGAGCAGTTCTTC
CASSLGQAVHPENEQFF
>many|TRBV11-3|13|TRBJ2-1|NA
TGTGCCAGCAGCTTAAACAGCCGATATGAGCAGTTCTTC
CASSLNSRYEQFF
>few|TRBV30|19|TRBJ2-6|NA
TGTGCCTGGTATAGGGATCGTCCGGGCTCGAGCTCTGGGGCCAACGTCCTGACTTTC
CAWYRDRPGSSSGANVLTF
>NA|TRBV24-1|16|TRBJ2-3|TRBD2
TGTGCCGCCAGTGATGTTGCGGGAGGGAGGGCAGATACGCAGTATTTT
CAASDVAGGRADTQYF
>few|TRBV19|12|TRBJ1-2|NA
TGTGCCAGTGAGGGCCCTAACTATGGCTACACCTTC
CASEGPNYGYTF
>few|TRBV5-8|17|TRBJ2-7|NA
TGTGCCAGCAGCTTGGTGGCCAGCCCGGACGGCACACACGAGCAGTACTTC
CASSLVASPDGTHEQYF
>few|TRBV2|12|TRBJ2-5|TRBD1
TGTGCCAGTTACAGGGGCGCGGAGACCCAGTACTTC
CASYRGAETQYF
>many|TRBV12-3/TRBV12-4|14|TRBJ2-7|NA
TGTGCCAGCAGTTTCACCCAGCGGACCTACGAGCAGTACTTC
CASSFTQRTYEQYF
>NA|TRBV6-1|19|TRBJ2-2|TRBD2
TGTGCCAGCAGTGAAGTGAGGATGGGACTAGCGGGATCCACCGGGGAGCTGTTTTTT
CASSEVRMGLAGSTGELFF
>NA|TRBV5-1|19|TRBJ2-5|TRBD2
TGCGCCAGCAGCTTGGCTAACATAGCGGGAGGGCCGAGGGAAGAGACCCAGTACTTC
CASSLANIAGGPREETQYF
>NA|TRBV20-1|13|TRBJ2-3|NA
TGCAGTGCGAGAGATAGTCGCACAGATACGCAGTATTTT
CSARDSRTDTQYF
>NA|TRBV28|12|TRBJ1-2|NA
TGTGCCAGCAGTTTATTTCCGGACAGATACACCTTC
CASSLFPDRYTF
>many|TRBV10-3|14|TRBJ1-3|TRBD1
TGTGCCAGCGGGACAGCAGGCTCTGGAAACACCATATATTTT
CASGTAGSGNTIYF
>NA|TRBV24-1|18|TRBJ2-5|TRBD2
TGTGCCACCAGTGATTGGGCCCACATTAGCGGGAGTGGCGAGACCCAGTACTTC
CATSDWAHISGSGETQYF
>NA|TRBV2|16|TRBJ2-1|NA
TGTGCCAGCAGCCCCCGATGGGAGTCGCGGGTCAATGAGCAGTTCTTC
CASSPRWESRVNEQFF